The 14 T cell receptor beta chains in this list originate from one sample, sequenced in a study of T cell responses to AZD1222 COVID-19 vaccine. Repertoires were generated with immunoSEQ multiplex PCR, while TCRdb's copy carries only in-frame clones and drops some. The sample has some 110,000 clones, around 83% seen once. This material consisted of peripheral blood, taken 28 days after the second AZD1222 dose. The receptors were sampled from an adult who received the AZD1222 COVID-19 vaccine.

The chain is built from TRBV4-2 and TRBJ1-5, with D uncertain. Germline V gene sequence: CDR1 LGHNA, CDR2 YNFKEQ. Between the trimmed V and J ends, which lost 1 base and 7 bases, there was a span of 8 bases. The CDR3 runs to 13 residues. CDR3 residues: CASSQASEQPQHF. Here the CDR3 DNA reads TGTGCCAGCAGCCAAGCATCCGAACAGCCCCAGCATTTT.

The genes are TRBV18 and TRBJ1-2; tentatively, D is TRBD1 (5 bases). V shed 3 bases and J shed 4 bases, with 15 bases lying between them. Germline-derived CDR1 and CDR2 are KGHSH and LQKENI. The CDR3 length is 15 residues. The CDR3: CASSPSRGPGYGYTF. As DNA, the CDR3 is TGTGCCAGCTCACCGTCCCGGGGCCCCGGCTATGGCTACACCTTC.

This rearrangement joins TRBV19 to TRBJ1-5; TRBD1 aligns across 9 bases. This CDR3 spans 16 amino acids. J lost 0 bases, V lost 7 bases, and 7 bases had no gene match. Germline CDR1 and CDR2: LNHDA and SQIVND (reference sequence). This chain's CDR3 is CASTDRGTYSNQPQHF. Written as DNA, the CDR3 is TGTGCCAGTACCGACAGGGGGACCTATAGCAATCAGCCCCAGCATTTT.

This chain links TRBV11-2 with TRBJ2-3, with D tentatively TRBD1 or TRBD2 (6 bases each). The V and J ends lost 8 bases and 4 bases respectively, with 19 bases between them. Germline V CDR1 and CDR2: SGHAT, FQNNGV. The CDR3 totals 15 residues. CDR3 sequence (DNA): TGTGCCAGCTCCTCTGCGGGACAATTCGCAGATACGCAGTATTTT. As protein: CASSSAGQFADTQYF.

This rearrangement joins TRBV9 to TRBJ2-3, with 8 bases matching TRBD1. V was clipped by 2 bases and J by 6 bases; unmatched bases: 11. In germline, CDR1 is SGDLS, CDR2 YYNGEE. This CDR3 spans 16 amino acids. CDR3 nucleotides: TGTGCCAGCAGCGTCGGAATCGGGACAGGTACGGATACGCAGTATTTT. The encoded protein is CASSVGIGTGTDTQYF.

This sequence joins TRBV7-9 and TRBJ2-3; 8 bases align to TRBD2. Germline trimming cut 0 bases from V and 3 bases from J; bases unmatched to any gene: 8. The CDR3 is 17 amino acids. Germline loops: CDR1 SEHNR, CDR2 FQNEAQ (reference sequence). The CDR3 DNA follows: TGTGCCAGCAGCTTAGCGATAGCGGGGTTGGGAACAGATACGCAGTATTTT. It codes for CASSLAIAGLGTDTQYF.

This chain uses TRBV7-9 with TRBJ1-1; D gene ambiguous. The CDR3 loop spans 15 amino acids. V lost 4 bases and J lost 6, with 18 bases in between. Germline assignment: CDR1 SEHNR and CDR2 FQNEAQ (reference sequence). The CDR3: CASSSWVQGRAEAFF. CDR3 nucleotides: TGTGCCAGCAGCTCTTGGGTTCAAGGTAGGGCTGAAGCTTTCTTT.

The rearrangement joins TRBV7-2 to TRBJ1-6; 8 bases are shared with TRBD1. After removal of 5 bases from V and 10 bases from J, the junction contained 13 bases not matched to a gene. Germline V gives CDR1 SGHTA, CDR2 FQGNSA. CDR3 length equals 16 residues. The CDR3 DNA reads TGTGCCAGCAGCCTATGGACAGGGCTCCCCGACTCACCCCTCCACTTT. Translated, it gives CASSLWTGLPDSPLHF.

CDR3 sequence (DNA): TGCGCCAGCAGTACGGGACAGAATGGCAACACCATATATTTT. This gives the protein CASSTGQNGNTIYF. J is TRBJ1-3 and V is TRBV10-1; 7 positions match TRBD1. The V gene's germline CDR1 is WNHNN and CDR2 SYGVQD (reference sequence). V was pared by 5 bases and J by 7 bases, with 8 bases of the junction left unmatched. This CDR3 is built from 14 residues.

The chain uses TRBV29-1 and TRBJ1-4, with D hard to call. The CDR3 runs to 12 residues. V was pared by 5 bases and J by 8 bases, with 12 bases between. CDR1 and CDR2 (germline): SQVTM, ANQGSEA. The chain's CDR3 is CSVFTVEEKLFF. The CDR3 DNA is TGCAGCGTTTTCACAGTTGAGGAAAAACTGTTTTTT.

CDR3 protein: CASNEGLAGGRGDTQYF. DNA for the CDR3: TGTGCCAGCAACGAAGGACTAGCGGGGGGCCGGGGAGATACGCAGTATTTT. The rearrangement joins TRBV9 to TRBJ2-3, with 14 nucleotides matching TRBD2. Germline V lookup: CDR1 SGDLS, CDR2 YYNGEE. The CDR3 runs to 17 residues. V lost 6 bases, J lost 5 bases, and 11 bases stayed unmatched.

V is TRBV14 and J is TRBJ1-2, with D tentatively TRBD1 (5 bases). Trimming took 1 base from V and 8 from J, leaving 11 bases between them. CDR1 is SGHDN and CDR2 is FVKESK in the germline V gene. This CDR3 has 13 residues. CDR3 protein: CASSQAGTYGYTF. The CDR3 DNA sequence: TGTGCCAGCAGCCAAGCTGGGACCTACGGCTACACCTTC.

A single count supports this clone. The V gene is TRBV3-1 (or the pseudogene TRBV3-2), the J gene TRBJ2-2; 11 bases fit TRBD2. Per the germline V gene, CDR1 is LGHDT and CDR2 is YNNKEL (reference sequence). J was trimmed by 5 bases and V by 3 bases; bases with no gene match: 8. The CDR3 extends over 17 amino acids. CDR3 amino acids: CASSHTTSGGGTGELFF. The CDR3 nucleotides are TGTGCCAGCAGCCATACTACTAGCGGGGGAGGGACCGGGGAGCTGTTTTTT.

The CDR3 spells CASSLNYRASTDTQYF. In DNA form, the CDR3 reads TGTGCCAGCAGCCTTAACTACAGGGCCAGCACAGATACGCAGTATTTT. The chain uses TRBV13 and TRBJ2-3; perhaps TRBD1 as D (6 bases). Trimming took off 5 bases at V and 0 bases at J, with 15 bases between the two ends. CDR1 and CDR2 from the germline V gene are PRHDT and FYEKMQ (reference sequence). This CDR3 has 16 amino acids. Together with reference TRBV13 and TRBJ2-3, the CDR3 gives the full variable domain: AAGVIQSPRHLIKEKRETATLKCYPIPRHDTVYWYQQGPGQDPQFLISFYEKMQSDKGSIPDRFSAQQFSDYHSELNMSSLELGDSALYFCASSLNYRASTDTQYFGPGTRLTVL.